This T cell receptor (beta chain) was identified during a study of neurological immune-mediated disorders. CDR3 size: 16 residues. The germline CDR1 and CDR2 sequences are LGHNA and YNFKEQ. For this clonotype: Its antigen is unknown. One junction end does not reproduce the germline sequence, and a read error may be involved.

The making of cDNA relied on 5'RACE with 10-nucleotide random UMIs. Every sequencing run produced over 190 million TCR-beta sequences that came from 15-18 subjects. TCRdb fed the 5' RACE reads into MiXCR, producing one record per CDR3 protein. Counted here are around 90,000 distinct CDR3 sequences, roughly 13% occurring once; the ten biggest clones make up around 5%. Time point: longitudinal time-point 2. Libraries used 2 million unsorted PBMCs kept frozen in RNAlater. Study outcomes and limitations: TCR clonal expansion peaked in HTLV-1-associated myelopathy patients and was lowest in multiple sclerosis patients.

This TCR came from a female donor with HTLV-1-associated myelopathy (HAM/TSP). This chain connects TRBV4-2 to TRBJ1-5; D perhaps matches TRBD1 (5 bases). The sequenced sample was PBMCs. In DNA form, the CDR3 reads TGTGCCAGCAGCCAAGAGGGGGTAGGGAGCAATCATCCCCAGCATTTT. It is translated as CASSQEGVGSNHPQHF.